The clone carrying this T cell receptor beta chain was observed many times. Its antigen is unknown. The record originates from a study of identical twins. Regarding the study as a whole: Models came in too low on out-of-frame TCR alpha sharing in monozygotic twins. Out-of-frame beta chain sequences displayed weaker excess sharing between twins.

This CDR3 has 15 amino acids. Between the trimmed V and J ends, which lost 2 bases and 6 bases, there was a span of 14 bases. Germline loops: CDR1 MNHEY, CDR2 SVGAGI. A universal primer site was created by template switching, with the cDNA bearing unique molecular identifiers. TCRdb processed the 5' RACE reads anew with MiXCR; each CDR3 protein has one entry. The table shows 450,000 or so distinct CDR3 sequences, with about 14% occurring only once. The sample was also reused in another study, on yellow fever vaccine responses in identical twins.

Specimen: CD4+ T cells sorted from blood. The rearrangement joins TRBV6-5 to TRBJ2-1; TRBD2 is a possible D gene (5 bases). The receptor's source is a woman aged 18 to 35 in good health. The CDR3 is CASSYSDLAGNEQFF. CDR3 nucleotide sequence: TGTGCCAGCAGTTACAGTGATCTAGCCGGCAATGAGCAGTTCTTC.